The clone carrying this TCR beta chain was observed a handful of times. This sample was included in a study of blood T cells in healthy people across ages. CDR3 length equals 17 residues. The V and J ends lost 4 bases and 0 bases respectively, with 16 bases between them. Germline V CDR1 and CDR2: SGHTA, FQGTGA. Then a second PCR, running about 6 to 12 cycles, was carried out with a sample-barcoded 5' primer and a J-beta primer mix. TCRdb re-called the 5' RACE reads with MiXCR, one entry per CDR3 protein. The data show under 1,100,000 distinct CDR3 sequences, about 23% seen once. These data are also associated with another study on T cells of mothers and their children.

Sequenced input: blood. This TCR derives from a girl aged 2 to 10 in good health. The chain is built from TRBV7-3 and TRBJ1-3, with a tentative D call TRBD1 (5 bases). DNA for the CDR3: TGTGCCAGCAGCTCCCCCGGGACCGTGAGCTCTGGAAACACCATATATTTT. Protein sequence: CASSSPGTVSSGNTIYF.